Below are 4 T cell receptor beta chains sequenced from a single sample in a study of early T cells in non-severe SARS-CoV-2 infection. TCRdb re-called the 5' RACE reads with MiXCR, one entry per CDR3 protein. The sample has tens of thousands of distinct CDR3 sequences; 9% to 15% are singletons. The sequencing sample was made of whole blood. These receptor sequences come from an adult who was a healthcare worker with PCR-confirmed SARS-CoV-2 infection or an uninfected control (not recorded which).

The V gene is TRBV6-5, the J gene TRBJ1-1, with a possible D match to TRBD1 (6 bases). Trimming removed 6 bases at V and 9 bases at J, with 20 bases between. Germline CDR1 MNHEY, CDR2 SVGAGI. The CDR3 sequence is 14 residues long. DNA of the CDR3: TGTGCCAGCAGACTGAACGCCCCGGGACAAAAAGCTTTCTTT. Encoded protein: CASRLNAPGQKAFF.

The chain carries TRBV29-1 and TRBJ2-1, with D hard to call. The CDR3 covers 12 residues. In germline, CDR1 is SQVTM, CDR2 ANQGSEA. The ends were cut back, 7 bases at V and 6 bases at J, with 13 bases in the middle. CDR3 sequence: CSANSIVNEQFF. DNA for the CDR3: TGCAGCGCCAACAGTATCGTCAATGAGCAGTTCTTC.

The V call is TRBV9, the J call TRBJ2-1; weak D call: TRBD2 (5 bases). This CDR3 spans 16 amino acids. Germline CDR1 and CDR2: SGDLS and YYNGEE. Between the trimmed V and J ends, which lost 2 bases and 7 bases, there was a span of 19 bases. The CDR3 DNA reads as TGTGCCAGCAGCGTCACGAGAATAGCGTTGCCAAATGAGCAGTTCTTC. It yields the protein CASSVTRIALPNEQFF.

The rearrangement links TRBV29-1 to TRBJ2-2, with D tentatively TRBD2 (5 bases). Germline-derived CDR1 and CDR2 are SQVTM and ANQGSEA. CDR3 size: 13 residues. Trimming left V 4 bases short and J 6 bases short, with 12 bases between. DNA for the CDR3: TGCAGCGTTGGAACTAGTTGGCCCGGGGAGCTGTTTTTT. It encodes CSVGTSWPGELFF.